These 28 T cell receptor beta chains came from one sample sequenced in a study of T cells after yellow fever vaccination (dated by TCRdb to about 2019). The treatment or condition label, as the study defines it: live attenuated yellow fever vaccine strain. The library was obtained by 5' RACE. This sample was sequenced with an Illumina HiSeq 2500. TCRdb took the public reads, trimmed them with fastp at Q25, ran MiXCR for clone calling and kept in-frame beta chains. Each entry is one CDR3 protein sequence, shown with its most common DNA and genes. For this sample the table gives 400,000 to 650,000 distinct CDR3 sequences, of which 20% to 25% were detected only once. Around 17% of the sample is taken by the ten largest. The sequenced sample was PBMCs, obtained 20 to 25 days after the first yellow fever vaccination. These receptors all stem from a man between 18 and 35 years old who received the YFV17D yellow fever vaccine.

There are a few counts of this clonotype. CDR3 nucleotide sequence: TGTGCCAGCAGCACCAACGGACAGGGGGGCACCGGGGAGCTGTTTTTT. Translating gives CASSTNGQGGTGELFF. The chain carries TRBV21-1 and TRBJ2-2; the listed D gene, TRBD1, was not tested against the DNA. TRBV21-1 is deemed a pseudogene. The CDR3 runs to 16 residues.

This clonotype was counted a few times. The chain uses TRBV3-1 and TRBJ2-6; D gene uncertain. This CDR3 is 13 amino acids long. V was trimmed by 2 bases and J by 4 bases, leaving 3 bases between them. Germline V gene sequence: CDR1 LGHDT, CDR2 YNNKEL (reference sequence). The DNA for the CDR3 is TGTGCCAGCAGCCAACCCGGGGCCAACGTCCTGACTTTC. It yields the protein CASSQPGANVLTF.

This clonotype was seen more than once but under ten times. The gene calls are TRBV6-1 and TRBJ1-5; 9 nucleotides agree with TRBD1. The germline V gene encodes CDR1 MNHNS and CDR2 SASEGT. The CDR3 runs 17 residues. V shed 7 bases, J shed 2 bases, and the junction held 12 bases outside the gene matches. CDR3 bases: TGTGCCAGCAATGAGCCGGGACAGGGATTAGGCAATCAGCCCCAGCATTTT. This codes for CASNEPGQGLGNQPQHF.

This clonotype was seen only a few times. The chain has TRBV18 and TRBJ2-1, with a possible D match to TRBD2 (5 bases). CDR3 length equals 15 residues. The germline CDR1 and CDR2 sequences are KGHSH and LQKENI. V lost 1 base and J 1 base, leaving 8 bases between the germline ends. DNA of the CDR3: TGTGCCAGCTCACCACTTCGGGATTCCTACAATGAGCAGTTCTTC. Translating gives CASSPLRDSYNEQFF.

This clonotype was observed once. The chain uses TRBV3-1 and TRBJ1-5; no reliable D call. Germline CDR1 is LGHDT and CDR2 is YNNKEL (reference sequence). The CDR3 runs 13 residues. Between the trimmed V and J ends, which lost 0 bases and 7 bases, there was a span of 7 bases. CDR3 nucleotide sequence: TGTGCCAGCAGCCAAGATATTATACAGCCCCAGCATTTT. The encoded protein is CASSQDIIQPQHF. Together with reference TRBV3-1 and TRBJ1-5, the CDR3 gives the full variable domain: DTAVSQTPKYLVTQMGNDKSIKCEQNLGHDTMYWYKQDSKKFLKIMFSYNNKELIINETVPNRFSPKSPDKAHLNLHINSLELGDSAVYFCASSQDIIQPQHFGDGTRLSIL.

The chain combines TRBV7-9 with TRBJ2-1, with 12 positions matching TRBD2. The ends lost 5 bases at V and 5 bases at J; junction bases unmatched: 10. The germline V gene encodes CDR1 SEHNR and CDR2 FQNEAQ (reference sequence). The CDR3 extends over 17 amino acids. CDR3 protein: CASSEPTSGGYDNEQFF. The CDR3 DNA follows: TGTGCCAGCAGCGAGCCCACTAGCGGGGGGTATGACAATGAGCAGTTCTTC. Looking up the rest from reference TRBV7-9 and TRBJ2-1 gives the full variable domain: DTGVSQNPRHKITKRGQNVTFRCDPISEHNRLYWYRQTLGQGPEFLTYFQNEAQLEKSRLLSDRFSAERPKGSFSTLEIQRTEQGDSAMYLCASSEPTSGGYDNEQFFGPGTRLTVL.

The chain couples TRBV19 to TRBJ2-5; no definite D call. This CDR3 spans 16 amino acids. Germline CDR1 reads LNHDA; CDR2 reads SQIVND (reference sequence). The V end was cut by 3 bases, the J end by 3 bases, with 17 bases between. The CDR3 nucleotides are TGTGCCAGTAGTATGGGCAGACCCCCTAAAGAAGAGACCCAGTACTTC. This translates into CASSMGRPPKEETQYF.

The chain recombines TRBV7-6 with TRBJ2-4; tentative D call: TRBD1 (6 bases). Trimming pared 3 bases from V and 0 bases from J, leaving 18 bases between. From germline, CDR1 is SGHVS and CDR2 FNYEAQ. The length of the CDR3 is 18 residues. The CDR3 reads CASSFRQGHTIAKNIQYF. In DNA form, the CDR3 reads TGTGCCAGCAGCTTTCGCCAGGGACATACCATAGCCAAAAACATTCAGTACTTC.

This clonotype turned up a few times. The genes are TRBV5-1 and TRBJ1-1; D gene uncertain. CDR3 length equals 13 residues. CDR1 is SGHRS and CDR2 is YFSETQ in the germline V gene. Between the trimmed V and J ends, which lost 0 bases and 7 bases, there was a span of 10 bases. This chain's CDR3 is CASSLGFRSEAFF. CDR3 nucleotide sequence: TGCGCCAGCAGCTTGGGTTTTCGGAGTGAAGCTTTCTTT.

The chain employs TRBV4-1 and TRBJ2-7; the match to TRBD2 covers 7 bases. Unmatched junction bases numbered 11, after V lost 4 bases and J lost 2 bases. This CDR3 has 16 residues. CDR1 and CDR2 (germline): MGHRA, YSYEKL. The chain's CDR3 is CASSRGVSSGPYEQYF. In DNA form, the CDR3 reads TGCGCCAGCAGCCGTGGGGTTTCTAGCGGTCCCTACGAGCAGTACTTC.

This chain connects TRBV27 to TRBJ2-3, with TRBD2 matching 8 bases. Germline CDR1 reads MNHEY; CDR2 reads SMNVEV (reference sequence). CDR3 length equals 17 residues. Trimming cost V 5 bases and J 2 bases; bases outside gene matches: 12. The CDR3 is CASSRLRASGPTDTQYF. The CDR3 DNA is TGTGCCAGCAGTCGCCTGAGGGCTAGCGGGCCCACAGATACGCAGTATTTT.

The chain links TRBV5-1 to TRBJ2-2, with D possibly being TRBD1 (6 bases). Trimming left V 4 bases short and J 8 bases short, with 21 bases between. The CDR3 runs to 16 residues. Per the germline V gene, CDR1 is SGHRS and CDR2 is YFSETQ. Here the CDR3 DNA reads TGCGCCAGCAGCCTACCGTCGACAGGCTTATCGGGGGAGCTGTTTTTT. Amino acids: CASSLPSTGLSGELFF. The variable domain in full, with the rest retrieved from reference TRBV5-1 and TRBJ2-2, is KAGVTQTPRYLIKTRGQQVTLSCSPISGHRSVSWYQQTPGQGLQFLFEYFSETQRNKGNFPGRFSGRQFSNSRSEMNVSTLELGDSALYLCASSLPSTGLSGELFFGEGSRLTVL.

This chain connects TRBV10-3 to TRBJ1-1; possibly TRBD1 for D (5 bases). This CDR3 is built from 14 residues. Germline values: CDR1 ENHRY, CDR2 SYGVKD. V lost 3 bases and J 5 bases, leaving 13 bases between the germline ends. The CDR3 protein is CAISDSQGWTEAFF. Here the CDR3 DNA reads TGTGCCATCAGTGATTCTCAGGGATGGACTGAAGCTTTCTTT.

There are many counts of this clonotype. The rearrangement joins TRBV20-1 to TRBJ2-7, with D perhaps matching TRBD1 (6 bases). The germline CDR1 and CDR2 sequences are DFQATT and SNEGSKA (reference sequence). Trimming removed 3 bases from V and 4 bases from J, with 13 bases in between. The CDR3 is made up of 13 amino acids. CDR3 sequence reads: CSASTQGAYEQYV. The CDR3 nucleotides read TGCAGTGCTAGCACACAGGGAGCTTACGAGCAGTACGTC.

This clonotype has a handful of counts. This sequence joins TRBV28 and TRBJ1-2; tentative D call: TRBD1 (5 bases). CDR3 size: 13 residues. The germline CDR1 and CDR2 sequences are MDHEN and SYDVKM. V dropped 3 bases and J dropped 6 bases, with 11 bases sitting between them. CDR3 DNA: TGTGCCAGCAGTTTCCCCAGGGCCAATGGCTACACCTTC. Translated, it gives CASSFPRANGYTF.

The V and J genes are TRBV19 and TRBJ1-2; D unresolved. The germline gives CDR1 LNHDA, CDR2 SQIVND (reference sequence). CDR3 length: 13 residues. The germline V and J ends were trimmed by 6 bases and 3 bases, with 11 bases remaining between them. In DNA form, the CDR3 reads TGTGCCAGTAGCCTGGACTTATACTATGGCTACACCTTC. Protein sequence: CASSLDLYYGYTF.

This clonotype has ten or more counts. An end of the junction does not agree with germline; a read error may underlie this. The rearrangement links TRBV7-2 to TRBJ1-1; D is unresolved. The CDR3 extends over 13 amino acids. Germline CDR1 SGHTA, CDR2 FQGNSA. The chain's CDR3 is CASSLAGNTEAFF. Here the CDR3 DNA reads TGCGCCAGCAGCTTGGCAGGGAACACTGAAGCTTTCTTT.

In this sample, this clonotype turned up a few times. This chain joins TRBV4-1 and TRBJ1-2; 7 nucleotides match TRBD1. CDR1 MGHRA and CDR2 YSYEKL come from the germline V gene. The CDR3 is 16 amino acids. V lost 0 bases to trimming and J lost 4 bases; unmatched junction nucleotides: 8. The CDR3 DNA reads TGCGCCAGCAGCCAAGACCGGGACAGCCTTCTCTATGGCTACACCTTC. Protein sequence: CASSQDRDSLLYGYTF.

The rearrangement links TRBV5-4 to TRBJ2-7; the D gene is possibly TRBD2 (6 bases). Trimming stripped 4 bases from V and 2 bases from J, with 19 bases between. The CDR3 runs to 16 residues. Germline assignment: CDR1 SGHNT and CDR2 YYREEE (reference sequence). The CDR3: CASSRETSTDPYEQYV. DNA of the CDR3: TGTGCCAGCAGCCGGGAGACGTCAACAGACCCCTACGAGCAGTACGTC.

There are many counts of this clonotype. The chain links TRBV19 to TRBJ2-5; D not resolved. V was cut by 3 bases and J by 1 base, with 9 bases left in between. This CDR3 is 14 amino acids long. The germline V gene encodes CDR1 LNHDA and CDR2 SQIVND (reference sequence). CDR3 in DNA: TGTGCCAGTAGTATGACGGTTATCCAAGAGACCCAGTACTTC. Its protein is CASSMTVIQETQYF.

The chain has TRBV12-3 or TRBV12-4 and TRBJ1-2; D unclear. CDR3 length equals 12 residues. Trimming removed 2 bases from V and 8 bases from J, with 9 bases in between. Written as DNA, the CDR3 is TGTGCCAGCAGTTTATGGGCGGAGGGCTACACCTTC. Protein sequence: CASSLWAEGYTF.

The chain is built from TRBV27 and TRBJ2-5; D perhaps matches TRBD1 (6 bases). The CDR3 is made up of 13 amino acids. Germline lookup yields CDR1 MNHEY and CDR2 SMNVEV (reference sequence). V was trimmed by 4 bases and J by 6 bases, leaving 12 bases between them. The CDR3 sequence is CASSSQGLKTQYF. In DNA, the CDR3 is TGTGCCAGCAGTTCGCAGGGGCTGAAGACCCAGTACTTC.

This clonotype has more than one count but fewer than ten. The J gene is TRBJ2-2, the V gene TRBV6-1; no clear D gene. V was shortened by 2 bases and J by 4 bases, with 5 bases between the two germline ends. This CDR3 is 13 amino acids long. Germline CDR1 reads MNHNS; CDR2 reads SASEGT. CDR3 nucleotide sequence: TGTGCCAGCAGTGAACTCGGCACCGGGGAGCTGTTTTTT. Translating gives CASSELGTGELFF.

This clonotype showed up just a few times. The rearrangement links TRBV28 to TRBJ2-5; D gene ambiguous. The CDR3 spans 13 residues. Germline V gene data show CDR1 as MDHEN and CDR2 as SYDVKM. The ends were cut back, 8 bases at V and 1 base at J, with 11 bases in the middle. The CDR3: CASGRTVQETQYF. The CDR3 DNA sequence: TGTGCCAGCGGTCGGACGGTCCAAGAGACCCAGTACTTC.

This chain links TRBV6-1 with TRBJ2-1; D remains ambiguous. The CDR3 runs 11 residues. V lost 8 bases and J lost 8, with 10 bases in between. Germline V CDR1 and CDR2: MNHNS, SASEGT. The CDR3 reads CASRIADEQFF. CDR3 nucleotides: TGTGCCAGCCGGATAGCAGATGAGCAGTTCTTC.

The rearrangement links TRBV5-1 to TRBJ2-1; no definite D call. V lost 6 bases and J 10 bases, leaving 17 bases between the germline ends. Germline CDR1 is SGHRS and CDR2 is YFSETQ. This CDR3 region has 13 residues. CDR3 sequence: CASTLAGAQEQFF. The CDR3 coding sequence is TGCGCCAGCACCCTCGCCGGCGCGCAGGAGCAGTTCTTC.

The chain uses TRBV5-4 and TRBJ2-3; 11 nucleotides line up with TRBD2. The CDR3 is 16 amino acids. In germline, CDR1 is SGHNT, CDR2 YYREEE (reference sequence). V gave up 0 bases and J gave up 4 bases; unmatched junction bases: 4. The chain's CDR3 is CASSLGSGGAPDTQYF. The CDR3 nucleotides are TGTGCCAGCAGCTTGGGTAGCGGGGGGGCCCCAGATACGCAGTATTTT.

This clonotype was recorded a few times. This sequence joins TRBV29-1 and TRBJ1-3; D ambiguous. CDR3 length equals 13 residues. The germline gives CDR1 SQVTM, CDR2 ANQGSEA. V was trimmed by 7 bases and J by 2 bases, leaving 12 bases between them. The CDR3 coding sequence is TGCAGCGGGTTGGGTACGGCTGGAAACACCATATATTTT. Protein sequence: CSGLGTAGNTIYF.